The 2 T cell receptor delta chains below come from one sample, sequenced in a study of gamma-delta T cells after stem cell transplantation. TCRdb re-called clones from the RT-PCR reads using CATT. The sample carries 1,500 to 2,000 delta-chain clones, less than 0.35% recorded once. The sequenced sample was gamma-delta T cells. The receptors stem from a human donor. It is not recorded whose cells these are; they may come from a transplant donor.

By share of the sample, this clone is large. This rearrangement joins TRDV1 to TRDJ2; possibly TRDD2 for D (5 bases). Per the germline V gene, CDR1 is TSWWSYY and CDR2 is QGS. CDR3 size: 19 residues. Trimming left V 2 bases short and J 0 bases short, with 19 bases between. CDR3 sequence: CALGEIPTLLLALTAQLFF. CDR3 DNA sequence: TGTGCTCTTGGGGAAATCCCTACCCTACTGCTAGCTTTGACAGCACAACTCTTCTTT.

In its sample, this clone was seen a few times. A read error likely explains this, since a far larger clone differs by one base. This sample includes further DNA sequences coding for the same CDR3. The V and J genes are TRDV3 and TRDJ1; 9 nucleotides align to TRDD3. CDR3 length equals 18 residues. Germline CDR1 reads TVYSNPD; CDR2 reads GDNSRS (reference sequence). The CDR3 protein is CACLLRGMGDNYTDKLIF. DNA of the CDR3: TGTGCCTGTCTCCTACGGGGGATGGGGGATAACTACACCGATAAACTCATCTTC.